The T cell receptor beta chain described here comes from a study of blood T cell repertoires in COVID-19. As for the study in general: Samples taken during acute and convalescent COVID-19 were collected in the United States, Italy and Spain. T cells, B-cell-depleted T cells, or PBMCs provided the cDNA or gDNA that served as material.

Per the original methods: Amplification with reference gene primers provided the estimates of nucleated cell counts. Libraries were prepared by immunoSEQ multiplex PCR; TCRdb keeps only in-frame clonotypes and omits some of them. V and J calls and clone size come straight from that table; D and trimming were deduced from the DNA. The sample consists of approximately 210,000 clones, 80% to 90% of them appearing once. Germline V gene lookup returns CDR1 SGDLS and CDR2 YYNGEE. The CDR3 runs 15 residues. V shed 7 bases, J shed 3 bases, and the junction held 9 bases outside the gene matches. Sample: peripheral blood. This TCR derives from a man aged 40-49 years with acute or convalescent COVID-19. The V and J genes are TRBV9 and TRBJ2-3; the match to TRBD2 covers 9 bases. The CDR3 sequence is CASGRREGFTDTQYF. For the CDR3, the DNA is TGTGCCAGCGGGCGGCGGGAGGGTTTTACAGATACGCAGTATTTT.